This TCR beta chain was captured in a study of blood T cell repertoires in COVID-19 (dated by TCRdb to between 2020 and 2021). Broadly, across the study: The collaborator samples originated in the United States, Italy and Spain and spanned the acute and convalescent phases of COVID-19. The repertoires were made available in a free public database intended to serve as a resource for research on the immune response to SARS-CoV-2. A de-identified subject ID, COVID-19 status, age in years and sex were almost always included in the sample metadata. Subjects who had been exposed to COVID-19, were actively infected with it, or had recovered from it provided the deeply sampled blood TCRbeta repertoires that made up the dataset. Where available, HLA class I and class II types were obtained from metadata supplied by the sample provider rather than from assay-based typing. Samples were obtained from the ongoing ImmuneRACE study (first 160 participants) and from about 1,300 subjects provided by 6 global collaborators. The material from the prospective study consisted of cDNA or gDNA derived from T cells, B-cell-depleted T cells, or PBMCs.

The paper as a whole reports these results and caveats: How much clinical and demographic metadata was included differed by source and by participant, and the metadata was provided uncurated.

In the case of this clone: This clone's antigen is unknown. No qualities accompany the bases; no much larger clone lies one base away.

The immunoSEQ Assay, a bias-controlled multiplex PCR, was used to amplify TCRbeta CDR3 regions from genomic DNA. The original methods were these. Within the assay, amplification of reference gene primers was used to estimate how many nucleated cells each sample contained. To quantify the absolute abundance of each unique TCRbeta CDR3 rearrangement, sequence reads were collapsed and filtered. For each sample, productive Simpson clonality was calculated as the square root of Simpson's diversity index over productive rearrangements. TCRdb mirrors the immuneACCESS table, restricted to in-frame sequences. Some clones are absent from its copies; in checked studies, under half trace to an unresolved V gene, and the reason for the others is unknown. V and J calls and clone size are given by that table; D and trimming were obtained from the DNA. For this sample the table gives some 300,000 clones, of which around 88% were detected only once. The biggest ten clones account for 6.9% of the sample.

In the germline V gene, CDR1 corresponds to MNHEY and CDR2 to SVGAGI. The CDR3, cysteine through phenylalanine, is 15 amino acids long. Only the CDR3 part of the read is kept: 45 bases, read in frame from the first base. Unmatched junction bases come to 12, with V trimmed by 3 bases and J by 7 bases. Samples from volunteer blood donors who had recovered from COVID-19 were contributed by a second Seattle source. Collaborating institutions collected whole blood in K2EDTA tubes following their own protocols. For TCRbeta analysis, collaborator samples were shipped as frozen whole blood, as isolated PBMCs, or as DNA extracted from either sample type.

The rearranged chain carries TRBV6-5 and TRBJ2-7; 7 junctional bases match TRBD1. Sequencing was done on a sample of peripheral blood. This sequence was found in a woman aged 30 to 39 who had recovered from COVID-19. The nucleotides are TGTGCCAGCAGTTATCGGCCAGGGGGACCTGGGGAGCAGTACTTC. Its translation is CASSYRPGGPGEQYF.